A selection of T cell receptor beta chains follows, all from one sample in a study of CD8 T cells in ankylosing spondylitis. TCRdb reanalysed the 5' RACE reads using MiXCR and keeps one entry per CDR3 protein. The sample holds almost 250,000 distinct CDR3 sequences, roughly 32% seen once. The sample comprised blood, either unsorted or a sorted T cell fraction (not recorded which). These receptors were taken from a male donor with ankylosing spondylitis or in good health (not recorded which). Both conserved end residues are trimmed from each CDR3.

>TRBV6-1|TRBJ2-5
ASSPRHDFGETQY
>TRBV20-1|TRBJ2-3
SASREPALPDTQY
>TRBV6-1|TRBJ2-2
ASRGSGDTGELF
>TRBV10-3|TRBJ2-2
AISESHRINTGELF
>TRBV6-5|TRBJ2-2
ASSYSRLYGELF
>TRBV19|TRBJ1-5
ASSIGFGTGYQPQH
>TRBV20-1|TRBJ2-4
SAGGWGRTIAKNIQY
>TRBV6-1|TRBJ2-1
ASRKTSGGNEQF
>TRBV20-1|TRBJ2-7
SARQDAYEQY
>TRBV6-7|TRBJ2-1
AISLGRGRAGGHYNEQF
>TRBV7-9|TRBJ2-5
ASSLVVGFQAETQY
>TRBV27|TRBJ2-2
ASTHDTGELF
>TRBV12-3/TRBV12-4|TRBJ2-1
ASRGQGPYNEQF
>TRBV5-6|TRBJ1-2
ASSLGQGIRVYGYT
>TRBV29-1|TRBJ2-7
SVDRGNYEQY
>TRBV7-9|TRBJ2-3
ASSSGTSGVTQY
>TRBV20-1|TRBJ1-2
SARLVGQGGYGYT
>TRBV20-1|TRBJ1-5
SANRGSWDSNQPQH
>TRBV5-1|TRBJ2-7
ASHLTGGSDEQY
>TRBV6-1|TRBJ1-5
ASARGAGQPQH
>TRBV12-3/TRBV12-4|TRBJ1-4
ASSPNPGRGEEKLF
>TRBV29-1|TRBJ1-1
SVEAWASDTEAF